This T cell receptor beta chain was captured by sequencing in a study of T cells in localized non-small cell lung cancer. TCRdb's table, derived via immunoSEQ multiplex PCR, lists solely in-frame clones and lacks some. The table has around 24,000 clones, approximately 88% seen once. To note about this clone: Its target is not known.

The length of the CDR3 is 18 residues. Germline V gene lookup returns CDR1 KGHSH and CDR2 LQKENI. V shed 2 bases, J shed 2 bases, and the junction held 8 bases outside the gene matches. Study outcomes and limitations: Clonality peaked in uninvolved adjacent lung rather than tumor. Across samples, adjacent lung featured a median around 57 of the top 100 tumor clones.

The chain has TRBV18 and TRBJ2-6, with 8 bases identical to TRBD1. The source material was peripheral blood, sampled before any cancer treatment. The receptor was derived from a man aged 40-75 years with stage I squamous cell lung carcinoma. The CDR3 loop is CASSPGAGGLTGANVLTF. The DNA for the CDR3 is TGTGCCAGCTCACCAGGTGCAGGGGGCTTAACTGGGGCCAACGTCCTGACTTTC.